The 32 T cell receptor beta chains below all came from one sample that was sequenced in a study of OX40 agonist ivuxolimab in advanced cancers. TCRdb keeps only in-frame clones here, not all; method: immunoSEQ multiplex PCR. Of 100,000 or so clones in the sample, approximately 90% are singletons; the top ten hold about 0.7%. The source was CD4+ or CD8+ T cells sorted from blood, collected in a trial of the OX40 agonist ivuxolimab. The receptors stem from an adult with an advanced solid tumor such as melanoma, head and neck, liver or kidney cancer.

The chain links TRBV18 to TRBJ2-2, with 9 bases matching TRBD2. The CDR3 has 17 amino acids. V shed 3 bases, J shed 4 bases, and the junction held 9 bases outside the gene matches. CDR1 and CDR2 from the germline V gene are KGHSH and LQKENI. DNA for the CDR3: TGTGCCAGCTCACCCTCTGGCGGGGGGGCCGTCACCGGGGAGCTGTTTTTT. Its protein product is CASSPSGGGAVTGELFF.

The CDR3 region has the DNA TGTGCCAGCAGCTTAAGTCAGAACACCGGGGAGCTGTTTTTT. It specifies CASSLSQNTGELFF. The V call is TRBV7-2, the J call TRBJ2-2; no clear D. CDR3 length: 14 residues. The V gene lost 2 bases and the J gene lost 1 base, with 5 bases spanning the gap. From germline, CDR1 is SGHTA and CDR2 FQGNSA. The complete variable domain, with remaining parts taken from reference TRBV7-2 and TRBJ2-2, reads GAGVSQSPSNKVTEKGKDVELRCDPISGHTALYWYRQSLGQGLEFLIYFQGNSAPDKSGLPSDRFSAERTGGSVSTLTIQRTQQEDSAVYLCASSLSQNTGELFFGEGSRLTVL.

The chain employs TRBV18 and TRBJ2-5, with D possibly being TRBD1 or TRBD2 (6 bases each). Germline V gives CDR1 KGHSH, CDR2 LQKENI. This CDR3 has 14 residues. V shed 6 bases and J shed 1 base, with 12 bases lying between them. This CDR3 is CASSQGGTQETQYF. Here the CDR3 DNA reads TGTGCCAGCTCTCAAGGGGGGACCCAAGAGACCCAGTACTTC.

This CDR3 is CASSPPSGGSSYNSPLHF. The CDR3 region has the DNA TGTGCCAGCTCACCACCGTCGGGGGGGAGCTCCTATAATTCACCCCTCCACTTT. The chain uses TRBV18 and TRBJ1-6; weak D call: TRBD1 (5 bases). The CDR3 covers 18 residues. Germline-derived CDR1 and CDR2 are KGHSH and LQKENI. V lost 0 bases and J 0 bases, leaving 12 bases between the germline ends.

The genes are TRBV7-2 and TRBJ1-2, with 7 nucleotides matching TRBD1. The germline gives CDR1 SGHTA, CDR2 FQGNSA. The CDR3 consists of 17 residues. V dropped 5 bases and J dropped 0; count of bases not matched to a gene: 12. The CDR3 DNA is TGTGCCAGCAGCACCCCGACAGGGCCCGAGTCTAACTATGGCTACACCTTC. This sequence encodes CASSTPTGPESNYGYTF.

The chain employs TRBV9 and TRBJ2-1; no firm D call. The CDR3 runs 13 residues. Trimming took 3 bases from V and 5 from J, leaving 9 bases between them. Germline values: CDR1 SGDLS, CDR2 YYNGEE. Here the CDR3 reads CASSDSVNNEQFF. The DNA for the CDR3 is TGTGCCAGCAGCGACTCAGTCAACAATGAGCAGTTCTTC.

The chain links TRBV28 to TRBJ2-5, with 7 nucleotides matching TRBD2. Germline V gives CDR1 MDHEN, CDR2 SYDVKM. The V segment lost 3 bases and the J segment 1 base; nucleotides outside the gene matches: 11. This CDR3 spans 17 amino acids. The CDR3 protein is CASSFRPGASGQETQYF. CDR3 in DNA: TGTGCCAGCAGTTTTAGGCCCGGGGCTAGCGGCCAAGAGACCCAGTACTTC.

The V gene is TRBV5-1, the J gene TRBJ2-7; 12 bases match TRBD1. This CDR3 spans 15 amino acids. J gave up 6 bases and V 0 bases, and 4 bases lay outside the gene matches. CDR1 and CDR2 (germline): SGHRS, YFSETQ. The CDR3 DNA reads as TGCGCCAGCAGCTTGGCCGGGACAGGGGGCGTCGAGCAGTACTTC. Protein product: CASSLAGTGGVEQYF.

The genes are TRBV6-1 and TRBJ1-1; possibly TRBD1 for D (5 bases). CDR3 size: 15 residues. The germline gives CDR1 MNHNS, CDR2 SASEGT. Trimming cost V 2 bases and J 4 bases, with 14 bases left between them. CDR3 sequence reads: CASSEPGGYSTEAFF. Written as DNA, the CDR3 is TGTGCCAGCAGTGAACCCGGGGGGTACAGCACTGAAGCTTTCTTT.

Written as DNA, the CDR3 is TGCGCCAGCAGCCAAGATATGATGGCCGGGGAGCTGTTTTTT. Its translation: CASSQDMMAGELFF. The chain carries TRBV4-3 and TRBJ2-2; no reliable D call. The CDR3 extends over 14 amino acids. V was trimmed by 0 bases and J by 6 bases, leaving 8 bases between them. Germline CDR1 LGHNA, CDR2 YSLEER.

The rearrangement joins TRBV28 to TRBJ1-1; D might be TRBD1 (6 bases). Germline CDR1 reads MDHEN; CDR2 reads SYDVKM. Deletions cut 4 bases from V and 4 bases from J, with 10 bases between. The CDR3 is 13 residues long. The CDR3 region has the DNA TGTGCCAGCAGTTGGGTCAGGGGCACTGAAGCTTTCTTT. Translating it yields CASSWVRGTEAFF.

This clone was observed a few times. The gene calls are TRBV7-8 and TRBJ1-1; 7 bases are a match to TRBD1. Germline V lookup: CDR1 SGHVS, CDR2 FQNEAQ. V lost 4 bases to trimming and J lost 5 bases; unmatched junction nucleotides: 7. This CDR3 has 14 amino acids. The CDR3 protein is CASSSPGGYTEAFF. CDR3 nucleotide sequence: TGTGCCAGCAGCTCCCCAGGGGGTTATACTGAAGCTTTCTTT.

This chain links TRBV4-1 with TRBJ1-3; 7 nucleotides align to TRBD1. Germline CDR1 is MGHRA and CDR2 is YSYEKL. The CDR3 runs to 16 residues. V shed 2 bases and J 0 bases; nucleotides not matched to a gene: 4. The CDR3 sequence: CASSQLDRYSGNTIYF. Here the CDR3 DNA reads TGCGCCAGCAGCCAATTGGACAGGTACTCTGGAAACACCATATATTTT.

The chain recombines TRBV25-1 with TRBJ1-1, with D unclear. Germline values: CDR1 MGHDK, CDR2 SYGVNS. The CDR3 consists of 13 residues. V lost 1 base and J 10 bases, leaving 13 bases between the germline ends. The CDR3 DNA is TGTGCCAGCAGTGAATTCATTGGGGTCGCAGCTTTCTTT. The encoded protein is CASSEFIGVAAFF.

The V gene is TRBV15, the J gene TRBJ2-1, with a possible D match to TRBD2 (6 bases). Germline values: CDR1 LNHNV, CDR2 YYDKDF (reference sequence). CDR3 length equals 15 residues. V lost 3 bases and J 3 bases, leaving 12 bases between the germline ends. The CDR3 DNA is TGTGCCACCAGCAGGGGACGGGGGATCTACAATGAGCAGTTCTTC. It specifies CATSRGRGIYNEQFF.

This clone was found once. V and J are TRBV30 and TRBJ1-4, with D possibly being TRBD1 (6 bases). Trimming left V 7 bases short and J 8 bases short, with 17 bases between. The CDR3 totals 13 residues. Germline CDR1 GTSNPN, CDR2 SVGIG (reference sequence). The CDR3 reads CASKRGAEEKLFF. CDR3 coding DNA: TGTGCCTCAAAGAGGGGGGCTGAGGAAAAACTGTTTTTT.

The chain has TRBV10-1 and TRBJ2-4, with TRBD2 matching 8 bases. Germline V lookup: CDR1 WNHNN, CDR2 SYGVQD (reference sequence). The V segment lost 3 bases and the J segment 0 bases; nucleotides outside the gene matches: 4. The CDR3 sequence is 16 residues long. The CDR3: CASSDALAGAKNIQYF. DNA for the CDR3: TGCGCCAGCAGTGATGCGCTAGCGGGAGCCAAAAACATTCAGTACTTC.

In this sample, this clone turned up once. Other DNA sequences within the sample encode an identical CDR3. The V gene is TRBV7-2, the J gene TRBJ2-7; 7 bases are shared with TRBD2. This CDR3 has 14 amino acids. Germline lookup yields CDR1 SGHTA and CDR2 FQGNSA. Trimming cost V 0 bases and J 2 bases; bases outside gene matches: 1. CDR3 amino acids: CASSLAGGAYEQYF. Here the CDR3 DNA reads TGTGCCAGCAGCTTAGCGGGGGGGGCCTACGAGCAGTACTTC.

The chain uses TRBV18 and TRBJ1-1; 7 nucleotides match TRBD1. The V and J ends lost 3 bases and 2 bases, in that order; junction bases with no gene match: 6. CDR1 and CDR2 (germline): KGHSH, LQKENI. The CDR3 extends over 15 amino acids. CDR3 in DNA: TGTGCCAGCTCACCTGCCGGGACAGCCAACACTGAAGCTTTCTTT. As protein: CASSPAGTANTEAFF. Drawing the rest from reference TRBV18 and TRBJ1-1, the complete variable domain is NAGVMQNPRHLVRRRGQEARLRCSPMKGHSHVYWYRQLPEEGLKFMVYLQKENIIDESGMPKERFSAEFPKEGPSILRIQQVVRGDSAAYFCASSPAGTANTEAFFGQGTRLTVV.

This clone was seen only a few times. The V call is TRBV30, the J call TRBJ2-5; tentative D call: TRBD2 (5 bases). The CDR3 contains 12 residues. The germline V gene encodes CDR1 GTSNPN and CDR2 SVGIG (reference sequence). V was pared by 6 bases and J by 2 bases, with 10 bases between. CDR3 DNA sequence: TGTGCCTGCCTGAGGGTGCAAGAGACCCAGTACTTC. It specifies CACLRVQETQYF. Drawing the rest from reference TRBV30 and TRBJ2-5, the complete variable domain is SQTIHQWPATLVQPVGSPLSLECTVEGTSNPNLYWYRQAAGRGLQLLFYSVGIGQISSEVPQNLSASRPQDRQFILSSKKLLLSDSGFYLCACLRVQETQYFGPGTRLLVL.

As DNA, the CDR3 is TGTGCCAGCAGCGGCCAGGGGGCAAGGGGCTACACCTTC. Its translation: CASSGQGARGYTF. V is TRBV9 and J is TRBJ1-2; the match to TRBD1 covers 8 bases. The CDR3 is 13 residues long. CDR1 is SGDLS and CDR2 is YYNGEE in the germline V gene. V shed 3 bases, J shed 8 bases, and the junction held 6 bases outside the gene matches.

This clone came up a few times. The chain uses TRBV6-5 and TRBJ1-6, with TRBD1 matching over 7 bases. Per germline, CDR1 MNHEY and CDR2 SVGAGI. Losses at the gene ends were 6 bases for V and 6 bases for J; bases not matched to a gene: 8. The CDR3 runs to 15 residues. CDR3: CASSLGTAVNSPLHF. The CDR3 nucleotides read TGTGCCAGCAGCCTGGGGACAGCCGTTAATTCACCCCTCCACTTT.

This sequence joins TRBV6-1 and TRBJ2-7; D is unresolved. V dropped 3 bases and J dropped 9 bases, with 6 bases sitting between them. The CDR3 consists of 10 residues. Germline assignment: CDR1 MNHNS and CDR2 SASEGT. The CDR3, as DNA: TGTGCCAGCAGTGATGTGTGGCAGTACTTC. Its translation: CASSDVWQYF.

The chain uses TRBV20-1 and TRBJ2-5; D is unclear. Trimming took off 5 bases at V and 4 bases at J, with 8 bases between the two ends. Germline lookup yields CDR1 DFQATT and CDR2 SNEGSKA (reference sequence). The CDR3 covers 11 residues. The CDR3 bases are TGCAGTGCTGGTGAGGTAGAGACCCAGTACTTC. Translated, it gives CSAGEVETQYF.

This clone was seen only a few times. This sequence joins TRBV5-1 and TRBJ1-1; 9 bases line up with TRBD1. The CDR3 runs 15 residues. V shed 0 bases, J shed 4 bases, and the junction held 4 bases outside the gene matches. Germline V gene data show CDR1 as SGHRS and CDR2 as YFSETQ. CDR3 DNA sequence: TGCGCCAGCAGCTTGGCGGGACAGGGTTTCACTGAAGCTTTCTTT. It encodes CASSLAGQGFTEAFF.

This CDR3 reads CASSPGLVRETQYF. CDR3 bases: TGCGCCAGCAGCCCCGGACTAGTTCGGGAGACCCAGTACTTC. This chain joins TRBV5-1 and TRBJ2-5; 7 nucleotides align to TRBD2. The CDR3 is 14 amino acids. The junction had 8 bases not matched to a gene; V was cut back by 4 bases and J by 5 bases. From germline, CDR1 is SGHRS and CDR2 YFSETQ.

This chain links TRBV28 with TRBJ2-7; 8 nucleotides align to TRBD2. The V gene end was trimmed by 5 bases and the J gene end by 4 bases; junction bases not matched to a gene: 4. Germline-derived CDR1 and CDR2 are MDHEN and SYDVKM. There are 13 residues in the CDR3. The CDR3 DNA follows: TGTGCCAGCAGTCCCCCGGGGGGGTACGAGCAGTACTTC. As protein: CASSPPGGYEQYF.

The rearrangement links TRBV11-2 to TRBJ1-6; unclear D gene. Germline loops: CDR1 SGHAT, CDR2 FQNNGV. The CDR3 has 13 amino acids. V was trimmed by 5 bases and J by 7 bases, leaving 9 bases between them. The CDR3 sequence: CASSPNINSPLHF. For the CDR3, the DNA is TGTGCCAGCAGCCCCAATATCAATTCACCCCTCCACTTT.

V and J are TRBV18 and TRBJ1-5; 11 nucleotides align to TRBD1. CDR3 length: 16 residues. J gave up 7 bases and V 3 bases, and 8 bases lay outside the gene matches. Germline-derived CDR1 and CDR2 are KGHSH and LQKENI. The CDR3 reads CASSPNPGQGGQPQHF. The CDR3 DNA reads TGTGCCAGCTCACCTAACCCGGGACAGGGGGGACAGCCCCAGCATTTT. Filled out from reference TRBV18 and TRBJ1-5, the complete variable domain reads NAGVMQNPRHLVRRRGQEARLRCSPMKGHSHVYWYRQLPEEGLKFMVYLQKENIIDESGMPKERFSAEFPKEGPSILRIQQVVRGDSAAYFCASSPNPGQGGQPQHFGDGTRLSIL.

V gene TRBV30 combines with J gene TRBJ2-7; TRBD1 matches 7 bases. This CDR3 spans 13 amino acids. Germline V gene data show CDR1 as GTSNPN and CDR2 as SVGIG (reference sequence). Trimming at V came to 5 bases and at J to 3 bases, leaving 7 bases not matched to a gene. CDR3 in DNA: TGTGCCTGGGGGGGTACAGGGGACTACGAGCAGTACTTC. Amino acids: CAWGGTGDYEQYF.

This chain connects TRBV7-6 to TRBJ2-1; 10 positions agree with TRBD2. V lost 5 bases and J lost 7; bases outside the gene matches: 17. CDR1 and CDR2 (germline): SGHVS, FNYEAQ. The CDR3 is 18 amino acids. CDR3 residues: CASSARTGGLAYRNEQFF. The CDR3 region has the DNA TGTGCCAGCAGCGCCCGGACCGGGGGACTAGCGTATAGGAATGAGCAGTTCTTC. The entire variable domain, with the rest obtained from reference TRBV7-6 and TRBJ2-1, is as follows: GAGVSQSPRYKVTKRGQDVALRCDPISGHVSLYWYRQALGQGPEFLTYFNYEAQQDKSGLPNDRFSAERPEGSISTLTIQRTEQRDSAMYRCASSARTGGLAYRNEQFFGPGTRLTVL.

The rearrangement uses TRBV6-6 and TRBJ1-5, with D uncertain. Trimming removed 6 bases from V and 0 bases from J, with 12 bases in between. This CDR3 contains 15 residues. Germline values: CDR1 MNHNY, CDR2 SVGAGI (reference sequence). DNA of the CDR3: TGTGCCAGCAGGGGTCGTTACGATAGCAATCAGCCCCAGCATTTT. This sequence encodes CASRGRYDSNQPQHF.